These 8 T cell receptor beta chains came from one sample sequenced in a study of control samples from healthy donors and cancer patients. Measured with immunoSEQ multiplex PCR; TCRdb has only the in-frame clones, and not every one. Listed are about 190,000 clones; roughly 2.2% falls within the top ten. Sequencing input: blood. The receptors stem from a woman aged 25 to 39 in good health.

This rearrangement joins TRBV5-8 to TRBJ2-5; unclear D gene. Trimming removed 5 bases at V and 4 bases at J, with 12 bases between. The CDR3 covers 13 residues. The germline CDR1 and CDR2 sequences are SGHTS and YDEGEE. CDR3 DNA sequence: TGTGCCAGCAGAACCCTACCTAGAGAGACCCAGTACTTC. It codes for CASRTLPRETQYF. The full variable domain, its missing parts supplied by reference TRBV5-8 and TRBJ2-5, is EAGVTQSPTHLIKTRGQQATLRCSPISGHTSVYWYQQALGLGLQFLLWYDEGEERNRGNFPPRFSGRQFPNYSSELNVNALELEDSALYLCASRTLPRETQYFGPGTRLLVL.

The chain joins TRBV6-5 to TRBJ1-2, with 7 bases aligning to TRBD1. The CDR3 is 13 residues long. Germline V gene sequence: CDR1 MNHEY, CDR2 SVGAGI. The ends lost 2 bases at V and 6 bases at J; junction bases unmatched: 3. The CDR3 here is CASSYRQGNGYTF. The CDR3 coding sequence is TGTGCCAGCAGTTACCGACAGGGCAATGGCTACACCTTC.

This chain connects TRBV6-4 to TRBJ1-2, with D possibly being TRBD1 (5 bases). The V end lost 0 bases, the J end lost 8 bases, and 16 bases lay between the germline ends. Germline loops: CDR1 MRHNA, CDR2 SNTAGT. This CDR3 comprises 15 residues. The CDR3 DNA follows: TGTGCCAGCAGTGACTCAAACAGGTGGTCGCGGGGCTACACCTTC. This codes for CASSDSNRWSRGYTF.

V is TRBV20-1 and J is TRBJ1-1; possible D gene TRBD1, 6 bases. Trimming cost V 3 bases and J 2 bases, with 10 bases left between them. Germline V gives CDR1 DFQATT, CDR2 SNEGSKA (reference sequence). The CDR3 is 13 amino acids. Here the CDR3 reads CSASGQINTEAFF. Written as DNA, the CDR3 is TGCAGTGCTAGTGGACAGATAAACACTGAAGCTTTCTTT.

The gene calls are TRBV19 and TRBJ1-5; no firm D call. Trimming took 6 bases from V and 9 from J, leaving 21 bases between them. Germline loops: CDR1 LNHDA, CDR2 SQIVND (reference sequence). The CDR3 sequence is 15 residues long. DNA for the CDR3: TGTGCCAGTAGCCCCCTAGACACGAGGATCTGGCCCCAGCATTTT. Residues: CASSPLDTRIWPQHF. Variable domain in full (rest from reference TRBV19 and TRBJ1-5): DGGITQSPKYLFRKEGQNVTLSCEQNLNHDAMYWYRQDPGQGLRLIYYSQIVNDFQKGDIAEGYSVSREKKESFPLTVTSAQKNPTAFYLCASSPLDTRIWPQHFGDGTRLSIL.

CDR3 nucleotides: TGTGCCAGCAGTGTACGTGGAGGGGGCACAGATACGCAGTATTTT. It encodes CASSVRGGGTDTQYF. The chain employs TRBV6-6 and TRBJ2-3; TRBD2 might be the D (6 bases). The germline V gene has CDR1 MNHNY and CDR2 SVGAGI (reference sequence). The CDR3 has 15 residues. Between the trimmed V and J ends, which lost 5 bases and 1 base, there was a span of 13 bases.

V usage is TRBV6-5 and J usage is TRBJ1-4; no reliable D call. Germline V lookup: CDR1 MNHEY, CDR2 SVGAGI. Trimming left V 4 bases short and J 4 bases short, with 13 bases between. The CDR3 has 15 amino acids. The CDR3 is CASSSIPGVNEKLFF. CDR3 nucleotides: TGTGCCAGCAGTTCTATCCCCGGGGTTAATGAAAAACTGTTTTTT.

The chain employs TRBV3-1 (or the pseudogene TRBV3-2) and TRBJ2-7; TRBD1 matches at 7 bases. With 4 bases clipped from V and 2 bases from J, the junction kept 5 bases outside the gene matches. Germline lookup yields CDR1 LGHDT and CDR2 YNNKEL (reference sequence). CDR3 length: 14 residues. CDR3: CASSRDRVAYEQYF. Written as DNA, the CDR3 is TGTGCCAGCAGCCGAGACAGGGTGGCCTACGAGCAGTACTTC.